A selection of T cell receptor beta chains follows, all from one sample in a study of blood T cell repertoires in COVID-19. Assay used: immunoSEQ multiplex PCR; TCRdb lists only in-frame clones, some missing. The sample has 60,000 to 85,000 clones; roughly 74% are singletons. The sequenced material came from peripheral blood. These receptors all come from a human donor in a cohort sampled during active COVID-19. Both conserved end residues are part of each CDR3. D genes are given only for firm matches. Clone size appears in some rows only: once, few, many, or a class for an expanded clone.

>NA|TRBJ2-1|TRBD2|TRBV18
TGTGCCAGCTCACCTTTACTAGCGTCTTACAATGAGCAGTTCTTC
CASSPLLASYNEQFF
>NA|TRBJ1-5|NA|TRBV5-5
TGTGCCAGCAGCTTGTACGGGGAGGCTCAGCCCCAGCATTTT
CASSLYGEAQPQHF
>NA|TRBJ2-3|TRBD2|TRBV14
TGTGCCAGCAGCCAAGCGGGGACTAGCGGTAAATTCACAGATACGCAGTATTTT
CASSQAGTSGKFTDTQYF
>NA|TRBJ1-5|NA|TRBV7-8
TGTGCCAGCAGCTTAGACAGTTATAGCAATCAGCCCCAGCATTTT
CASSLDSYSNQPQHF
>NA|TRBJ2-3|NA|TRBV19
TGTGCCAGTAAAGAGGTAGGCACGGATACGCAGTATTTT
CASKEVGTDTQYF
>few|TRBJ2-7|TRBD2|TRBV7-2
TGTGCCAGCAGCCAAGCTAGCGGGAGCCACCCCCCCTACGAGCAGTACTTC
CASSQASGSHPPYEQYF
>NA|TRBJ2-1|TRBD2|TRBV18
TGTGCCAGCTCACCCCAGACCGGGACTAGCGGGACCCACAATGAGCAGTTCTTC
CASSPQTGTSGTHNEQFF
>once|TRBJ1-5|TRBD1|TRBV7-2
TGTGCCAGCAGCCCGGGACAGCGAGGCAATCAGCCCCAGCATTTT
CASSPGQRGNQPQHF
>NA|TRBJ1-4|TRBD1|TRBV5-4
TGTGCCAGCAGCAACGGACAGGGAGCAACTAATGAAAAACTGTTTTTT
CASSNGQGATNEKLFF
>NA|TRBJ2-7|NA|TRBV11-3
TGTGCCAGCAGTTATCAGGGGTACGAGCAGTACTTC
CASSYQGYEQYF
>NA|TRBJ2-7|TRBD1|TRBV29-1
TGCAGCGGAGTAGATCAGAGACAGGGAACCTACGAGCAGTACTTC
CSGVDQRQGTYEQYF
>NA|TRBJ2-1|NA|TRBV7-2
TGTGCCAGCAGACAAAGGGCGGGTATATCAGACAATGAGCAGTTCTTC
CASRQRAGISDNEQFF
>once|TRBJ2-6|NA|TRBV4-3
TGCGCCAGCAGCCAAGATGAGAGGGCTGGGGCCAACGTCCTGACTTTC
CASSQDERAGANVLTF
>few|TRBJ2-3|TRBD2|TRBV24-1
TGTGCCACCAGTGTGGGTAGCGGGGGTCTCACAGATACGCAGTATTTT
CATSVGSGGLTDTQYF
>once|TRBJ2-5|NA|TRBV6-6
TGTGCCAGCAGTTACTCGGAGATCGAGGAGCCGACCCAGTACTTC
CASSYSEIEEPTQYF
>NA|TRBJ2-2|TRBD2|TRBV7-2
TGTGCCAGCAGCATAAACGGGGGACTAGCGGTACCAACCGGGGAGCTGTTTTTT
CASSINGGLAVPTGELFF
>once|TRBJ2-5|NA|TRBV7-9
TGTGCCAGCAGTTTAGGGACTCAGGGGGGAGAGACCCAGTACTTC
CASSLGTQGGETQYF
>NA|TRBJ2-5|TRBD2|TRBV27
TGTGCCAGCACCCGGACGGGGGGCCAAGAGACCCAGTACTTC
CASTRTGGQETQYF
>NA|TRBJ1-3|TRBD1|TRBV5-1
TGCGCCAGCAGCTTGGAGGGGGCGATGGCTGGAAACACCATATATTTT
CASSLEGAMAGNTIYF
>few|TRBJ1-2|NA|TRBV15
TGTGCCACCAGCAGAGGAGGGACTGACTATGGCTACACCTTC
CATSRGGTDYGYTF
>NA|TRBJ2-3|NA|TRBV2
TGTGCCAGCAGGGGGGACATCAGCAGGGATACGCAGTATTTT
CASRGDISRDTQYF
>NA|TRBJ2-7|TRBD1|TRBV11-2
TGTGCCAGCAGCGAGGGACAGGGGGTAAGCGAGCAGTACTTC
CASSEGQGVSEQYF
>NA|TRBJ2-1|TRBD2|TRBV15
TGTGCCACCAGGGCGGGAGGGATCAATGAGCAGTTCTTC
CATRAGGINEQFF